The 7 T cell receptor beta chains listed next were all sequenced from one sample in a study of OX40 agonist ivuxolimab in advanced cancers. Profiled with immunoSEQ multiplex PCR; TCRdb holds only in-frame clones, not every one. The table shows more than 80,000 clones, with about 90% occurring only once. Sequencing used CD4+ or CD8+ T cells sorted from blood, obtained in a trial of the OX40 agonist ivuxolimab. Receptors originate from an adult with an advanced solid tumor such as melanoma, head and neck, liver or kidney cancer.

The CDR3 sequence is CAWTTSGRVSFF. The CDR3 coding sequence is TGTGCCTGGACGACCAGCGGGAGGGTCTCTTTCTTC. The chain uses TRBV30 and TRBJ2-1, with TRBD2 identical over 10 bases. CDR3 size: 12 residues. The trim removed 4 bases at V and 16 bases at J, leaving 10 bases unmatched. Germline V gene lookup returns CDR1 GTSNPN and CDR2 SVGIG (reference sequence).

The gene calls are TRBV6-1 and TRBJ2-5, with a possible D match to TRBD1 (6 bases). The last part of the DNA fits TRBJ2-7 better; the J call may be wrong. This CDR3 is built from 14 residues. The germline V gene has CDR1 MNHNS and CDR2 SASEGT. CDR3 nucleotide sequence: TGTGCCAGCAATCCGATGACAGGAACCTACGAGCAGTACTTC. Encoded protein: CASNPMTGTYEQYF.

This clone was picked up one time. The DNA for the CDR3 is TGTGCCAGTAGCCGGACAGAGCTAATGAACACTGAAGCTTTCTTT. The encoded protein is CASSRTELMNTEAFF. The chain is built from TRBV19 and TRBJ1-1; weak D call: TRBD1 (6 bases). The germline V gene has CDR1 LNHDA and CDR2 SQIVND (reference sequence). V lost 6 bases to trimming and J lost 0 bases, with 14 bases between them. This CDR3 has 15 amino acids.

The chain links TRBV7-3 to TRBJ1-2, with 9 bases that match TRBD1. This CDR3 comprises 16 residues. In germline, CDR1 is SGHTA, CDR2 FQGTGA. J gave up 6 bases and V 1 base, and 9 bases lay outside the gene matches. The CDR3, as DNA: TGTGCCAGCAGCTTAAAGTACGGGAGGACAGGGGATGGCTACACCTTC. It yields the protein CASSLKYGRTGDGYTF. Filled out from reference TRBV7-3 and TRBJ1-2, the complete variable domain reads GAGVSQTPSNKVTEKGKYVELRCDPISGHTALYWYRQSLGQGPEFLIYFQGTGAADDSGLPNDRFFAVRPEGSVSTLKIQRTERGDSAVYLCASSLKYGRTGDGYTFGSGTRLTVV.

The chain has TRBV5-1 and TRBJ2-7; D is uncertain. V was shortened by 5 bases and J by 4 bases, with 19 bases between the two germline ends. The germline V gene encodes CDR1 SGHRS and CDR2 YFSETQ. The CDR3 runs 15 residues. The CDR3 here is CASRREVSGNYEQYF. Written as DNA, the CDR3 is TGCGCCAGCAGGAGAGAAGTGAGTGGGAATTACGAGCAGTACTTC.

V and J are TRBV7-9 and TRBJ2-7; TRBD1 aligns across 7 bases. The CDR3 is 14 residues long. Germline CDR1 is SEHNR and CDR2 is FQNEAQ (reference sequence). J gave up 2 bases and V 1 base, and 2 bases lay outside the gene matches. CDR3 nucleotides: TGTGCCAGCAGCTTAGACGGGACAGCCTACGAGCAGTACTTC. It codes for CASSLDGTAYEQYF.

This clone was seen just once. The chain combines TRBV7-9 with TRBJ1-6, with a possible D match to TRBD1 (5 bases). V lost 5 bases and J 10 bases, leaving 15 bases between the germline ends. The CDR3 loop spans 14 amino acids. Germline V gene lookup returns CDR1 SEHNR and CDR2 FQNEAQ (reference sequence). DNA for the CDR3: TGTGCCAGCAGCCGGGACGGACCACGGTCACCCCTCCACTTT. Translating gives CASSRDGPRSPLHF.